The clone carrying this T cell receptor beta chain qualifies as medium-sized. The table came from immunoSEQ multiplex PCR; TCRdb's copy has only in-frame clones and leaves some out. The sample consists of around 100,000 clones, about 80% of them appearing once. These data come from a study of blood T cell repertoires in COVID-19. This TCR came from a man between 65 and 85 years old with active or convalescent COVID-19. Sequenced: peripheral blood.

The CDR3 reads CASSIPGINIQYF. CDR3 in DNA: TGTGCCAGTAGTATACCGGGGATAAACATTCAGTACTTC. The chain employs TRBV19 and TRBJ2-4, with D perhaps TRBD2 (5 bases). The CDR3 has 13 residues. The germline gives CDR1 LNHDA, CDR2 SQIVND (reference sequence). V gave up 2 bases and J gave up 6 bases, with 8 bases separating them.